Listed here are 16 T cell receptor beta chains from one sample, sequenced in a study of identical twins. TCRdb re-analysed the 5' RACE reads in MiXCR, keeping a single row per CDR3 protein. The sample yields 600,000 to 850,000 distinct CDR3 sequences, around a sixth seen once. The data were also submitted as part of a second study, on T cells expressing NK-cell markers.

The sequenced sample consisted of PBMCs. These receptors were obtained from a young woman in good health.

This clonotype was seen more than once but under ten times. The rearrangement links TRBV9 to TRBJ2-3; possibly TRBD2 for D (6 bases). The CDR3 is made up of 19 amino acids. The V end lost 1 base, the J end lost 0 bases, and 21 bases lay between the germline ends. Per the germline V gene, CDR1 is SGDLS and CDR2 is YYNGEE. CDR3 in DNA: TGTGCCAGCAGCGTAATGACGGGAGAGGCGCACCCTAGCACAGATACGCAGTATTTT. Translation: CASSVMTGEAHPSTDTQYF.

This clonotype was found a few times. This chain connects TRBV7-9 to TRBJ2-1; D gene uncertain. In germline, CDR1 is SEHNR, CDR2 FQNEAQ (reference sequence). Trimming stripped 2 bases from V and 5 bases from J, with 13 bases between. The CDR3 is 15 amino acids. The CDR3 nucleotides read TGTGCCAGCAGCTTACTGGGTAGTGGGCACAATGAGCAGTTCTTC. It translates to CASSLLGSGHNEQFF.

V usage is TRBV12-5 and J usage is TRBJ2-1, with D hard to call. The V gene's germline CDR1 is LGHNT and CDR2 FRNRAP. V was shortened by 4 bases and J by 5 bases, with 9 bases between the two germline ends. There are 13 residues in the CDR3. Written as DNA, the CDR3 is TGTGCTAGTGGTTCATTGCAGGACAATGAGCAGTTCTTC. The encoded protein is CASGSLQDNEQFF.

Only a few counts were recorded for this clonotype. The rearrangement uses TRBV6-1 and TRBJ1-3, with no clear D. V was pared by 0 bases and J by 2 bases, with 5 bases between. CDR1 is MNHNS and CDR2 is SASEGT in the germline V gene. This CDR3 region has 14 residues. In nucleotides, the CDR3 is TGTGCCAGCAGTGAAGCCTCGGCTGGAAACACCATATATTTT. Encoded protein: CASSEASAGNTIYF.

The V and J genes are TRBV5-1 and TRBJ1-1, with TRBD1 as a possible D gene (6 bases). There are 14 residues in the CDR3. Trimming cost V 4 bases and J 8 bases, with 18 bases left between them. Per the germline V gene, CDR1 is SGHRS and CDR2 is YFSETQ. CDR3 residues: CASSLRDIFSEAFF. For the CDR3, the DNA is TGCGCCAGCAGCCTCCGGGACATTTTTAGCGAAGCTTTCTTT.

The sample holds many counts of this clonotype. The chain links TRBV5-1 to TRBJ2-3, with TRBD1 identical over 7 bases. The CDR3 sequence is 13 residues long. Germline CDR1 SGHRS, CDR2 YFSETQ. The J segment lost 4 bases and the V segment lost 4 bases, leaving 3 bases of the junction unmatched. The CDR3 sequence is CASSATGADTQYF. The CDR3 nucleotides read TGCGCCAGCAGCGCTACAGGGGCAGATACGCAGTATTTT.

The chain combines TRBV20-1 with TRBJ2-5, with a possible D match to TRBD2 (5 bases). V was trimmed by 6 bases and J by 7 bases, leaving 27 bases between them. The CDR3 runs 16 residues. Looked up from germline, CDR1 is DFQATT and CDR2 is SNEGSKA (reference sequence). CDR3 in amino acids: CSATSTGIHQGGTQYF. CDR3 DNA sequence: TGCAGTGCCACTAGTACCGGGATTCACCAAGGTGGGACCCAGTACTTC.

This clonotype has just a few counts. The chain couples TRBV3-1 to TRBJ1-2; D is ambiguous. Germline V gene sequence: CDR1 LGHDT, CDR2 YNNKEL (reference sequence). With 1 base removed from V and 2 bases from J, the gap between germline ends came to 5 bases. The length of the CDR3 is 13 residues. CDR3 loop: CASSQVGNYGYTF. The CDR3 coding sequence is TGTGCCAGCAGCCAAGTTGGGAACTATGGCTACACCTTC.

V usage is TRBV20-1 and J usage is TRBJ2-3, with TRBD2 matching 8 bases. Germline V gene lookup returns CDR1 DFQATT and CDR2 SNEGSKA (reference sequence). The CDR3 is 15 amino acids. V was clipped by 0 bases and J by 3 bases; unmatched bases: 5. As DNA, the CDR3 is TGCAGTGCTAGAGAGGGTAGCGGGGTAACAGATACGCAGTATTTT. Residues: CSAREGSGVTDTQYF.

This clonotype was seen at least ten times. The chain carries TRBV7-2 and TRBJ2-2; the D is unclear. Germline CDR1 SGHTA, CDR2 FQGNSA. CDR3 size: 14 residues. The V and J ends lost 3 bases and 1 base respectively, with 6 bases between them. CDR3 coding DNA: TGTGCCAGCAGCTTTTCGAAGAACACCGGGGAGCTGTTTTTT. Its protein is CASSFSKNTGELFF.

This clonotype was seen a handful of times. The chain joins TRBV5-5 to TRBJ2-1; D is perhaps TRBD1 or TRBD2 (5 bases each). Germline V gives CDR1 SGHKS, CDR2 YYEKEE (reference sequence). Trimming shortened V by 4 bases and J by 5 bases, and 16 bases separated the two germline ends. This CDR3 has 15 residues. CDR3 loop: CASSGIVGADNEQFF. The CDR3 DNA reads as TGTGCCAGCAGCGGCATCGTCGGGGCGGACAATGAGCAGTTCTTC.

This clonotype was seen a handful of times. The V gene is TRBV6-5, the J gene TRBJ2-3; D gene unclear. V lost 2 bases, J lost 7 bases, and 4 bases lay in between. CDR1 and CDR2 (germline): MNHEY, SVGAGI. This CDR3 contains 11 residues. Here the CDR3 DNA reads TGTGCCAGCAGTTACCTGAATACGCAGTATTTT. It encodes CASSYLNTQYF.

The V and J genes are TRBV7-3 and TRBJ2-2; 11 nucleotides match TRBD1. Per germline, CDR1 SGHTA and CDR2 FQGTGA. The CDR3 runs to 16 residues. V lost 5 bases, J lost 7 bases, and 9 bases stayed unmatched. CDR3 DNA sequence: TGTGCCAGCAGCCGTGGGACAGGGGGTCTGTACGGGGAGCTGTTTTTT. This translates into CASSRGTGGLYGELFF.

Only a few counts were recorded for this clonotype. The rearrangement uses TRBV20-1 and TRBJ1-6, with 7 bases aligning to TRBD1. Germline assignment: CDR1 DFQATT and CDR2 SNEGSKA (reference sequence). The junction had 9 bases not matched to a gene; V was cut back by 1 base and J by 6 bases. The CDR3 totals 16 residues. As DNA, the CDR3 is TGCAGTGCTAGAGGAGAGGCGGGACAGCTTAATTCACCCCTCCACTTT. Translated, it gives CSARGEAGQLNSPLHF.

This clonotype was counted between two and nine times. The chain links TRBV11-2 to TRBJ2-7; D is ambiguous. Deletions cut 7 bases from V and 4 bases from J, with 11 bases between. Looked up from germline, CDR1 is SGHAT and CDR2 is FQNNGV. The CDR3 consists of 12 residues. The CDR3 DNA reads TGTGCCAGCACCACTTGGGGTTACGAGCAGTACTTC. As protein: CASTTWGYEQYF.

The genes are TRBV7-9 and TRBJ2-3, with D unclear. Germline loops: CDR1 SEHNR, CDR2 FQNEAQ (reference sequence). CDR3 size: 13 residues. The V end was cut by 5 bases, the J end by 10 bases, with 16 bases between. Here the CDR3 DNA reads TGTGCCAGCAGCCCCAGGACCCAAGGTGCGCAGTATTTT. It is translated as CASSPRTQGAQYF.